The clone carrying this T cell receptor (beta chain) occurred a few times. This specimen belongs to a study of cytomegalovirus exposure and HLA in healthy donors. A multiplex PCR was run with 60 Vbeta primers and 13 Jbeta primers. Produced via immunoSEQ multiplex PCR; TCRdb's table is partial and in-frame only. The sample lists roughly 140,000 clones; less than 85% were seen once. This CDR3 contains 16 residues. Germline V gives CDR1 SGHRS, CDR2 YFSETQ. J gave up 3 bases and V 0 bases, and 5 bases lay outside the gene matches. Sequencing input: PBMCs. The clonotype comes from a woman aged 50 to 60 in good health and CMV-seropositive. The chain uses TRBV5-1 and TRBJ2-3; 9 bases match TRBD1. CDR3 bases: TGCGCCAGCAGCTTGGTGGGACAGGGTCCTACAGATACGCAGTATTTT. Translated: CASSLVGQGPTDTQYF.